This record concerns one T cell receptor beta chain sequence. Antigen specificity is unknown. The record originates from a study of cytomegalovirus exposure and HLA in healthy donors. General study results and limits: Using the classifier, cytomegalovirus status was reportedly diagnosed with high specificity and sensitivity. Being indistinguishable, some V segments were excluded, TRBV6-2 and TRBV6-3 among them.

The germline V and J ends were trimmed by 11 bases and 7 bases, with 18 bases remaining between them. Germline CDR1 and CDR2: MRHNA and SNTAGT. This CDR3 spans 14 amino acids. PCR primers comprised 60 Vbeta and 13 Jbeta primers. Here immunoSEQ multiplex PCR was the method, and the copy in TCRdb shows in-frame clones only, minus some. In the table there are about 180,000 clones, about three quarters of which are singletons. The origin of this receptor is a man aged 35 to 55 in good health and CMV-seronegative. Sequencing was carried out using PBMCs. The chain employs TRBV6-4 and TRBJ1-6, with D maybe TRBD1 (5 bases). The CDR3 DNA follows: TGTGCCGAGCTCGGGGGGAGACGAAATTCACCCCTCCACTTT. Amino acid sequence: CAELGGRRNSPLHF.